This record looks at one TCR beta chain sequence and its context. Its specificity is not known. This entry belongs to a study of cytomegalovirus exposure and HLA in healthy donors. General study points: The productive fraction for most TCR beta V segments was about 87% or about 30% in an earlier analysis. More clonal expansion characterized HLA-associated TCR beta chains than equally common others in a later analysis.

The study ran its PCR with 60 Vbeta and 13 Jbeta primers. Only in-frame clones appear in the TCRdb table, and some are missing; sequencing was by immunoSEQ multiplex PCR. The table records 150,000 or so clones, roughly 85% of them present only once. Nominally healthy donors provided the samples, though records likely missed some immune exposures. Germline CDR1 is GTSNPN and CDR2 is SVGIG (reference sequence). Trimming pared 6 bases from V and 7 bases from J, leaving 22 bases between. The CDR3 contains 14 residues. The sequence was collected from a male donor in good health and CMV-seronegative. Sequenced sample: PBMCs. This rearrangement joins TRBV30 to TRBJ2-7; maybe TRBD1 (5 bases). DNA for the CDR3: TGTGCCTGCCTCCGGCAGGGCCGGACGTGGGAGCAGTACTTC. This gives the protein CACLRQGRTWEQYF. The variable domain in full, completed from reference TRBV30 and TRBJ2-7, reads SQTIHQWPATLVQPVGSPLSLECTVEGTSNPNLYWYRQAAGRGLQLLFYSVGIGQISSEVPQNLSASRPQDRQFILSSKKLLLSDSGFYLCACLRQGRTWEQYFGPGTRLTVT.